Each of the 11 T cell receptor beta chains below was sequenced from the same sample in a study of cytomegalovirus exposure and HLA in healthy donors. The study ran its PCR with 60 Vbeta and 13 Jbeta primers. The assay was immunoSEQ multiplex PCR, and TCRdb's table has in-frame clones only and misses some. The sample has under 65,000 clones, 80% seen once; the top ten hold around 8.1%. Sequenced input: PBMCs. These receptor sequences come from a man in his thirties or forties in good health and CMV-seropositive.

This clone was observed once. The chain links TRBV7-3 to TRBJ2-3, with 14 bases fitting TRBD2. In germline, CDR1 is SGHTA, CDR2 FQGTGA. This CDR3 has 15 amino acids. V was pared by 4 bases and J by 10 bases, with 7 bases of the junction left unmatched. This CDR3 is CASSSSTSGGAAQYF. The DNA of the CDR3 is TGTGCCAGCAGCTCGTCGACTAGCGGGGGGGCGGCGCAGTATTTT.

The rearrangement uses TRBV6-5 and TRBJ2-7, with a tentative D call TRBD1 (6 bases). CDR3 size: 16 residues. The germline CDR1 and CDR2 sequences are MNHEY and SVGAGI. V lost 0 bases and J 6 bases, leaving 18 bases between the germline ends. The CDR3 loop reads CASSYSWAGAFGEQYF. CDR3 nucleotides: TGTGCCAGCAGTTACTCGTGGGCAGGGGCTTTTGGCGAGCAGTACTTC.

The CDR3 here is CAWSVHNTEAFF. The CDR3 DNA reads TGTGCCTGGAGTGTACATAACACTGAAGCTTTCTTT. The J gene is TRBJ1-1, the V gene TRBV30; D remains ambiguous. From germline, CDR1 is GTSNPN and CDR2 SVGIG (reference sequence). V lost 0 bases, J lost 2 bases, and 4 bases lay in between. There are 12 residues in the CDR3.

The chain links TRBV7-9 to TRBJ1-2; weak D call: TRBD1 (5 bases). Germline-derived CDR1 and CDR2 are SEHNR and FQNEAQ (reference sequence). The CDR3 length is 16 residues. V lost 3 bases and J 8 bases, leaving 22 bases between the germline ends. The CDR3 region is CASSFGDLLTPMGYTF. The CDR3 nucleotides are TGTGCCAGCAGCTTCGGGGACTTACTAACCCCTATGGGCTACACCTTC.

V gene TRBV5-6 combines with J gene TRBJ2-7, with D unclear. Looked up from germline, CDR1 is SGHDT and CDR2 is YYEEEE. V lost 1 base and J 2 bases, leaving 13 bases between the germline ends. The CDR3 extends over 15 amino acids. The CDR3 region is CASSLFEDLPYEQYF. CDR3 DNA sequence: TGTGCCAGCAGCTTGTTTGAGGATTTGCCCTACGAGCAGTACTTC. Based on the CDR3 plus reference TRBV5-6 and TRBJ2-7, the full variable domain is DAGVTQSPTHLIKTRGQQVTLRCSPKSGHDTVSWYQQALGQGPQFIFQYYEEEERQRGNFPDRFSGHQFPNYSSELNVNALLLGDSALYLCASSLFEDLPYEQYFGPGTRLTVT.

This chain connects TRBV5-6 to TRBJ2-1; no clear D gene. CDR3 length equals 18 residues. Germline V gene sequence: CDR1 SGHDT, CDR2 YYEEEE. The V end lost 0 bases, the J end lost 6 bases, and 22 bases lay between the germline ends. The CDR3 here is CASSLEKQLVPSGNEQFF. The DNA for the CDR3 is TGTGCCAGCAGCTTGGAGAAGCAATTAGTACCGTCGGGCAATGAGCAGTTCTTC.

The chain links TRBV9 to TRBJ1-3, with D possibly being TRBD1 (6 bases). The CDR3 totals 17 residues. The V end lost 3 bases, the J end lost 0 bases, and 16 bases lay between the germline ends. Germline V gene lookup returns CDR1 SGDLS and CDR2 YYNGEE. Here the CDR3 reads CASSGGITGLSGNTIYF. The CDR3 DNA sequence: TGTGCCAGCAGCGGGGGGATTACAGGGCTCTCTGGAAACACCATATATTTT.

The chain links TRBV19 to TRBJ1-1, with no clear D. The germline gives CDR1 LNHDA, CDR2 SQIVND (reference sequence). The V end was cut by 6 bases, the J end by 5 bases, with 13 bases between. The CDR3 has 13 residues. The CDR3 protein is CASSPNQVTEAFF. CDR3 nucleotides: TGTGCCAGTAGCCCCAATCAGGTGACTGAAGCTTTCTTT.

The V and J genes are TRBV7-9 and TRBJ1-1; 7 bases are a match to TRBD1. The CDR3 sequence is 14 residues long. Germline CDR1 SEHNR, CDR2 FQNEAQ (reference sequence). Trimming took 5 bases from V and 0 from J; bases not matched to a gene: 3. The CDR3 bases are TGTGCCAGCAGCCCACAGGGGTTGAACACTGAAGCTTTCTTT. Its translation is CASSPQGLNTEAFF.

The chain links TRBV5-1 to TRBJ1-4; a possible D gene is TRBD1 (6 bases). V was cut by 1 base and J by 0 bases, with 16 bases left in between. The CDR3 totals 18 residues. Germline V gives CDR1 SGHRS, CDR2 YFSETQ. CDR3 residues: CASSLYPGQLATNEKLFF. As DNA, the CDR3 is TGCGCCAGCAGCTTGTACCCAGGACAGCTCGCAACTAATGAAAAACTGTTTTTT.

This clone was counted a few times. V usage is TRBV21-1 and J usage is TRBJ2-7; the table gives TRBD1 as D, unverified against the DNA. TRBV21-1 is a listed pseudogene. This CDR3 contains 12 residues. CDR3 region: CASSKDRYEQYF. For the CDR3, the DNA is TGTGCCAGCAGCAAAGACAGGTACGAGCAGTACTTC.